The TCR beta chain under discussion was sequenced for a study of shared clonotypes between healthy human individuals. Clones were sequenced by immunoSEQ multiplex PCR, and TCRdb holds only the in-frame ones, with some missing. The sample gives about 680,000 clones, 73% of which show up once; around 1.7% is in the top ten. Looked up from germline, CDR1 is GTSNPN and CDR2 is SVGIG (reference sequence). The length of the CDR3 is 15 residues. V lost 1 base to trimming and J lost 0 bases, with 9 bases between them. This chain links TRBV30 with TRBJ1-4; D is perhaps TRBD1 (6 bases). The sequencing sample was made of memory CD4+ T cells sorted from blood. The subset denotes: CD45RA-negative fraction. This clonotype was obtained from a woman aged 30 to 39 in good health. In nucleotides, the CDR3 is TGTGCCTGGAGTGGGACAGTTGCAACTAATGAAAAACTGTTTTTT. Protein product: CAWSGTVATNEKLFF.